Below are 21 T cell receptor beta chains sequenced from a single sample in a study of molecular identifiers for immune sequencing clone quantification. TCRdb called the PCR reads again in MiXCR, with one record for every CDR3 protein. The top ten clones hold about 0.84% of a sample with more than 550,000 distinct CDR3 sequences, roughly 27% of them seen once. The sample was naive CD8+ T cells from blood, with Jurkat cell RNA spiked in. Subset indicated: FACS-sorted CD8+CD4-CCR7+CD45RA+ naive T cells. Receptor source: a human donor in good health. Some libraries in this study had Jurkat cell RNA spiked in.

V is TRBV4-3 and J is TRBJ2-7; the match to TRBD2 covers 7 bases. The CDR3 loop spans 16 amino acids. The junction had 7 bases not matched to a gene; V was cut back by 0 bases and J by 2 bases. The germline gives CDR1 LGHNA, CDR2 YSLEER. CDR3: CASSQDRSGATYEQYF. CDR3 nucleotides: TGCGCCAGCAGCCAAGATAGGAGCGGGGCAACCTACGAGCAGTACTTC.

This clonotype was seen a handful of times. As the CDR3 is not closed by the conserved phenylalanine or tryptophan, this likely results from a read error. This chain connects TRBV10-3 to TRBJ1-5; weak D call: TRBD1 (6 bases). Trimming removed 10 bases at V and 0 bases at J, with 19 bases between. CDR1 ENHRY and CDR2 SYGVKD come from the germline V gene. The CDR3 extends over 16 amino acids. CDR3 in DNA: TGTGCCAGCCACATGGACAGAGTGGATAGCAATCAGCCCCAGCATTAT. This encodes CASHMDRVDSNQPQHY.

In this sample, this clonotype turned up a few times. The rearrangement uses TRBV7-9 and TRBJ2-2; D gene ambiguous. CDR3 size: 13 residues. Germline V gene sequence: CDR1 SEHNR, CDR2 FQNEAQ (reference sequence). V was shortened by 5 bases and J by 7 bases, with 11 bases between the two germline ends. The CDR3 DNA is TGTGCCAGCAGCCGGCAATCGGACGGGGAGCTGTTTTTT. Protein product: CASSRQSDGELFF.

This chain connects TRBV27 to TRBJ2-1, with TRBD2 matching over 13 bases. V lost 5 bases to trimming and J lost 8 bases; unmatched junction nucleotides: 12. CDR1 MNHEY and CDR2 SMNVEV come from the germline V gene (reference sequence). The CDR3 contains 17 residues. CDR3 amino acids: CASSQLGTSGIGHEQFF. The CDR3 bases are TGTGCCAGCAGTCAGCTCGGGACTAGCGGGATAGGCCATGAGCAGTTCTTC.

In the case of this clonotype: The final CDR3 position lacks the conserved phenylalanine or tryptophan, pointing to a likely read error. This sequence joins TRBV10-2 and TRBJ1-5; no clear D. Germline CDR1 reads WSHSY; CDR2 reads SAAADI. V shed 7 bases and J shed 1 base, with 11 bases lying between them. The CDR3 sequence is 14 residues long. CDR3 sequence: CASNDGRSNQPQHL. Here the CDR3 DNA reads TGCGCCAGCAATGACGGACGGAGCAATCAGCCCCAGCATTTA.

Comments on this clonotype: This may stem from a read error, because a much larger clone lies one nucleotide away. This rearrangement joins TRBV7-6 to TRBJ2-2; TRBD2 agrees at 8 bases. Trimming took 3 bases from V and 5 from J; bases not matched to a gene: 8. The CDR3 contains 16 residues. CDR1 and CDR2 (germline): SGHVS, FNYEAQ. The CDR3 DNA reads as TGTGCCAGCAGCTTTGGAGGCGGGAGGTTTACCGGGGAGCTGTTTTTT. Its translation: CASSFGGGRFTGELFF.

This clonotype was observed a few times. The chain uses TRBV19 and TRBJ1-5; a possible D gene is TRBD1 (6 bases). Germline V gene data show CDR1 as LNHDA and CDR2 as SQIVND (reference sequence). The V gene lost 4 bases and the J gene lost 0 bases, with 10 bases spanning the gap. The length of the CDR3 is 15 residues. The chain's CDR3 is CASSTRQASNQPQHF. DNA for the CDR3: TGTGCCAGTAGTACAAGACAGGCTAGCAATCAGCCCCAGCATTTT.

On this clonotype itself: A much larger clone sits a single nucleotide away, making a read error possible. This chain connects TRBV20-1 to TRBJ2-3; TRBD2 is a possible D gene (5 bases). V dropped 0 bases and J dropped 0 bases, with 13 bases sitting between them. Germline assignment: CDR1 DFQATT and CDR2 SNEGSKA (reference sequence). This CDR3 contains 16 residues. CDR3 coding DNA: TGCAGTGCTAGAGATAGGAGGTACCATAGCACAGATACGCAGTATTTT. Its translation: CSARDRRYHSTDTQYF.

This clonotype was counted at least ten times. The chain links TRBV10-3 to TRBJ1-1; TRBD1 aligns across 8 bases. The CDR3 runs to 13 residues. Germline CDR1 is ENHRY and CDR2 is SYGVKD. V lost 11 bases to trimming and J lost 3 bases; unmatched junction nucleotides: 8. CDR3 sequence: CAAEQGDDTEAFF. The CDR3 DNA sequence: TGTGCCGCGGAACAGGGGGATGACACTGAAGCTTTCTTT.

A remark on this clonotype: One junction end does not reproduce the germline sequence, and a read error may be involved. The chain couples TRBV12-3 or TRBV12-4 to TRBJ2-7; TRBD1 might be the D (6 bases). The CDR3 loop spans 15 amino acids. The CDR3 protein is CASSHRDTLFYEQHF. The CDR3 region has the DNA TGTGCCAGCAGTCACCGGGACACACTGTTCTACGAGCAGCACTTC.

The CDR3 nucleotides are TGTGCCAGCAGCTTAGAAGGACCAGCGGGGGGGCTCCAAGAGACCCAGTACTTC. Amino acids: CASSLEGPAGGLQETQYF. This chain joins TRBV7-2 and TRBJ2-5, with 10 bases that match TRBD2. The junction had 9 bases not matched to a gene; V was cut back by 1 base and J by 1 base. Germline lookup yields CDR1 SGHTA and CDR2 FQGNSA. CDR3 length: 18 residues.

At least ten counts were recorded for this clonotype. The chain is built from TRBV19 and TRBJ2-3; TRBD2 agrees at 7 bases. The CDR3 consists of 13 residues. Looked up from germline, CDR1 is LNHDA and CDR2 is SQIVND (reference sequence). With V trimmed by 9 bases and J by 0 bases, 3 bases remained unmatched. DNA for the CDR3: TGTGCCAGCTGGGGGGGGAGCACAGATACGCAGTATTTT. It encodes CASWGGSTDTQYF. The variable domain in full, with the rest retrieved from reference TRBV19 and TRBJ2-3, is DGGITQSPKYLFRKEGQNVTLSCEQNLNHDAMYWYRQDPGQGLRLIYYSQIVNDFQKGDIAEGYSVSREKKESFPLTVTSAQKNPTAFYLCASWGGSTDTQYFGPGTRLTVL.

The gene calls are TRBV7-2 and TRBJ1-1; D unclear. V was clipped by 5 bases and J by 4 bases, with 11 bases between them. There are 13 residues in the CDR3. Looked up from germline, CDR1 is SGHTA and CDR2 is FQGNSA. The CDR3 DNA reads TGTGCCAGCAGCCCGAGGGTTGGCACTGAAGCTTTCTTT. Encoded protein: CASSPRVGTEAFF.

Comment on this clonotype: At one end, the junction sequence differs from germline, possibly due to a read error. The chain carries TRBV7-3 and TRBJ2-5; 7 bases agree with TRBD1. The CDR3 contains 15 residues. Germline CDR1 is SGHTA and CDR2 is FQGTGA. The CDR3 DNA reads as TGTGCCAGCAGCACACACCCGGGACAGCAAGGGACCCAGTACTTC. This codes for CASSTHPGQQGTQYF.

The rearrangement links TRBV6-5 to TRBJ2-7, with 12 bases lining up with TRBD1. Per germline, CDR1 MNHEY and CDR2 SVGAGI. After removal of 0 bases from V and 7 bases from J, the junction contained 7 bases not matched to a gene. CDR3 length: 16 residues. The CDR3, as DNA: TGTGCCAGCAGTTACTCGGTGGGACAGGGGGCGCGAGAGCAGTACTTC. Translated: CASSYSVGQGAREQYF.

This clonotype turned up a few times. The chain carries TRBV7-2 and TRBJ2-1, with D hard to call. The germline V gene encodes CDR1 SGHTA and CDR2 FQGNSA. V was cut by 4 bases and J by 0 bases, with 4 bases left in between. This CDR3 is 13 amino acids long. In DNA form, the CDR3 reads TGTGCCAGCAGCTGGAGCTCCTACAATGAGCAGTTCTTC. It encodes CASSWSSYNEQFF.

This chain uses TRBV27 with TRBJ2-7, with 15 bases fitting TRBD2. The CDR3 is 16 amino acids. From germline, CDR1 is MNHEY and CDR2 SMNVEV (reference sequence). Trimming at V came to 7 bases and at J to 0 bases, leaving 4 bases not matched to a gene. CDR3 loop: CASTGLAGGISYEQYF. DNA of the CDR3: TGTGCCAGCACTGGACTAGCGGGAGGGATCTCCTACGAGCAGTACTTC.

There are many counts of this clonotype. The genes are TRBV7-9 and TRBJ1-1, with a tentative D call TRBD1 (5 bases). The germline CDR1 and CDR2 sequences are SEHNR and FQNEAQ (reference sequence). V lost 1 base, J lost 2 bases, and 8 bases lay in between. This CDR3 region has 14 residues. The CDR3 protein is CASSLVRGNTEAFF. The CDR3 nucleotides read TGTGCCAGCAGCTTAGTGAGGGGTAACACTGAAGCTTTCTTT.

About this clonotype itself: An end of the junction differs from the germline gene, which may be a read error. The chain combines TRBV4-3 with TRBJ1-2; D may be TRBD1 (5 bases). The CDR3 runs 16 residues. Germline assignment: CDR1 LGHNA and CDR2 YSLEER. The CDR3 here is CAGSQHATDPNYGYTF. CDR3 in DNA: TGCGCCGGCAGCCAACACGCGACAGACCCAAACTATGGCTACACCTTC.

The V and J genes are TRBV18 and TRBJ2-2, with D tentatively TRBD2 (5 bases). Germline assignment: CDR1 KGHSH and CDR2 LQKENI. The CDR3 sequence is 14 residues long. V was clipped by 2 bases and J by 4 bases, with 8 bases between them. The CDR3 bases are TGTGCCAGCTCACCAGAGGGCTTCACCGGGGAGCTGTTTTTT. Translation: CASSPEGFTGELFF.

The V and J genes are TRBV7-2 and TRBJ2-2, with 8 bases aligning to TRBD2. The CDR3 has 14 residues. The germline V gene has CDR1 SGHTA and CDR2 FQGNSA. Unmatched junction bases numbered 5, after V lost 5 bases and J lost 6 bases. CDR3 DNA: TGTGCCAGCAGCCTAGAGCGGGAGCCCGGGGAGCTGTTTTTT. It yields the protein CASSLEREPGELFF.